Below, 25 T cell receptor beta chains from the same sample are listed, as sequenced in a study of CXCR3-negative and CXCR3-positive naive CD8 T cells. The libraries of TRB cDNA were constructed through 5' RACE using UMI labels. TCRdb processed the 5' RACE reads again and assigns one entry to each CDR3 protein, with no DNA. Its table lists roughly 6,600 distinct CDR3 sequences. These receptors have no known antigen. Study outcomes and limitations: Hydrophobicity of TRB CDR3s was greater in CXCR3-positive naive cells than in CXCR3-negative naive cells.

Sequencing was performed on naive CXCR3+ CD8+ T cells from blood. The subset is: CD45RO-CCR7+CD27+CD95- naive CD8+ T cells expressing CXCR3 (TNR3+). Receptors originate from a human donor in good health. Some clones in this sample may be carry-over from other donors' samples.

This clonotype is identified as medium-sized from frequency. This chain links TRBV29-1 with TRBJ2-1; there is no DNA to check the TCRdb D call of TRBD2. CDR3 length: 13 amino acids. CDR1 and CDR2 from the germline V gene are SQVTM and ANQGSEA. This CDR3 reads CSAEGPKADEQFF.

This chain connects TRBV20-1 to TRBJ2-1; the D call of TRBD2 rests on TCRdb alone, since no DNA is present to check it. The CDR3 has 13 amino acids. Germline V CDR1 and CDR2: DFQATT, SNEGSKA (reference sequence). The CDR3: CSARGLKDYEQFF.

In terms of frequency, this clonotype is medium-sized (0.01 to 0.1%). This sequence joins TRBV29-1 and TRBJ1-4; the TCRdb call, TRBD1, lacks DNA for checking. CDR3 length equals 13 residues. The germline gives CDR1 SQVTM, CDR2 ANQGSEA. CDR3 in amino acids: CSVVTGINEKLFF.

The chain employs TRBV29-1 and TRBJ2-1. The CDR3 is 15 residues long. Germline assignment: CDR1 SQVTM and CDR2 ANQGSEA. Here the CDR3 reads CSVEVYGDGYNEQFF.

Frequency places this clonotype as medium-sized. CDR3 sequence reads: CASSRLMDSYNEQFF. The gene calls are TRBV12-3 or TRBV12-4 and TRBJ2-1; TCRdb names TRBD1, which stays unverified in the absence of DNA. This CDR3 comprises 15 residues.

This clonotype is deemed medium-sized by its frequency. This sequence joins TRBV7-9 and TRBJ1-1; TCRdb's assignment of TRBD1 cannot be checked, as there is no DNA. Germline V CDR1 and CDR2: SEHNR, FQNEAQ (reference sequence). This CDR3 spans 12 amino acids. CDR3 region: CASSLGHREAFF.

The genes are TRBV6-6 and TRBJ2-3; the D gene TCRdb calls, TRBD2, cannot be checked with no DNA. Germline V gives CDR1 MNHNY, CDR2 SVGAGI (reference sequence). The CDR3 length is 17 residues. The CDR3 loop reads CASSYPITSGSSDTQYF.

The CDR3 region is CASSLRASGNNEQFF. The V and J genes are TRBV11-2 and TRBJ2-1; TCRdb names TRBD2, which stays unverified in the absence of DNA. This CDR3 region has 15 residues. The germline gives CDR1 SGHAT, CDR2 FQNNGV.

This clonotype shows up as medium-sized (0.01 to 0.1%) by frequency. The rearrangement joins TRBV29-1 to TRBJ2-2; TCRdb's D call, TRBD1, is unchecked because there is no DNA. The V gene's germline CDR1 is SQVTM and CDR2 ANQGSEA. CDR3 length: 15 amino acids. CDR3: CSVVPRDSSTGELFF.

Frequency places this clonotype as medium-sized. The gene calls are TRBV25-1 and TRBJ1-1; TCRdb's D call of TRBD1 is untestable without DNA. Looked up from germline, CDR1 is MGHDK and CDR2 is SYGVNS. The CDR3 length is 14 residues. The CDR3 region is CASSDQGINTEAFF.

The chain employs TRBV11-2 and TRBJ1-1. The CDR3 extends over 14 amino acids. The V gene's germline CDR1 is SGHAT and CDR2 FQNNGV. The CDR3 reads CASSLPSWDTEAFF.

This clonotype is labeled medium-sized based on frequency. The V gene is TRBV20-1, the J gene TRBJ1-1. Looked up from germline, CDR1 is DFQATT and CDR2 is SNEGSKA (reference sequence). This CDR3 has 14 residues. CDR3 sequence: CSATARAGWTEAFF.

This chain links TRBV10-3 with TRBJ1-1. Germline assignment: CDR1 ENHRY and CDR2 SYGVKD. The CDR3 loop spans 14 amino acids. The CDR3 here is CAISEWDMNTEAFF.

This clonotype is deemed medium-sized (0.01 to 0.1%) by its frequency. The J gene is TRBJ2-4, the V gene TRBV20-1; checking the TCRdb D call of TRBD2 is not possible without DNA. The CDR3 has 17 residues. Germline V gives CDR1 DFQATT, CDR2 SNEGSKA (reference sequence). CDR3 protein: CSAREYGARSAKNIQYF.

CDR3 sequence: CSVESPKGYTGELFF. The V and J genes are TRBV29-1 and TRBJ2-2; TCRdb gives TRBD1 as the D gene, but with no DNA this cannot be confirmed. The germline V gene encodes CDR1 SQVTM and CDR2 ANQGSEA. CDR3 length: 15 amino acids.

The rearrangement uses TRBV28 and TRBJ1-5. This CDR3 is 14 amino acids long. Germline CDR1 reads MDHEN; CDR2 reads SYDVKM. This chain's CDR3 is CASSFEVSNQPQHF.

The chain is built from TRBV20-1 and TRBJ2-7; TCRdb gives TRBD2 as the D gene, but with no DNA this cannot be confirmed. This CDR3 has 13 amino acids. Looked up from germline, CDR1 is DFQATT and CDR2 is SNEGSKA (reference sequence). This CDR3 is CSAPLAGGGEQYF.

Measured by frequency, this clonotype is medium-sized. The chain carries TRBV29-1 and TRBJ2-4. This CDR3 contains 12 residues. Germline CDR1 SQVTM, CDR2 ANQGSEA. The CDR3 is CSVGPGQNIQYF. Drawing the rest from reference TRBV29-1 and TRBJ2-4, the complete variable domain is SAVISQKPSRDICQRGTSLTIQCQVDSQVTMMFWYRQQPGQSLTLIATANQGSEATYESGFVIDKFPISRPNLTFSTLTVSNMSPEDSSIYLCSVGPGQNIQYFGAGTRLSVL.

By frequency, this clonotype is medium-sized. This chain uses TRBV20-1 with TRBJ2-2; TCRdb picks TRBD2, but there is no DNA to check that call. The germline CDR1 and CDR2 sequences are DFQATT and SNEGSKA (reference sequence). The CDR3 is made up of 13 amino acids. CDR3 region: CSARVRYTGELFF.

The rearrangement joins TRBV7-9 to TRBJ2-1; TCRdb picks TRBD2, but there is no DNA to check that call. The CDR3 loop spans 15 amino acids. CDR1 and CDR2 from the germline V gene are SEHNR and FQNEAQ (reference sequence). CDR3 loop: CASSLGLAGDNEQFF.

The V and J genes are TRBV29-1 and TRBJ2-6; TCRdb indicates TRBD1, and absent DNA this call remains unverified. From germline, CDR1 is SQVTM and CDR2 ANQGSEA. The CDR3 is 18 residues long. CDR3 sequence reads: CSVGGTGPPFSGANVLTF. The whole variable domain, filled in from reference TRBV29-1 and TRBJ2-6, reads SAVISQKPSRDICQRGTSLTIQCQVDSQVTMMFWYRQQPGQSLTLIATANQGSEATYESGFVIDKFPISRPNLTFSTLTVSNMSPEDSSIYLCSVGGTGPPFSGANVLTFGAGSRLTVL.

By frequency, this clonotype registers medium-sized. The chain combines TRBV20-1 with TRBJ2-1; TCRdb designates TRBD2, a call that cannot be tested without DNA. Germline values: CDR1 DFQATT, CDR2 SNEGSKA (reference sequence). The CDR3 loop spans 14 amino acids. The CDR3 is CSANERELGHEQFF.

By frequency, this clonotype registers medium-sized. The J gene is TRBJ2-1, the V gene TRBV12-3 or TRBV12-4; the TCRdb call, TRBD2, lacks DNA for checking. The CDR3 extends over 16 amino acids. The CDR3 sequence is CASSLVWTSGYNEQFF.

CDR3 protein: CASSLWAPTETQYF. The chain recombines TRBV12-3 or TRBV12-4 with TRBJ2-5; TCRdb picks TRBD1, but there is no DNA to check that call. This CDR3 has 14 amino acids.

According to its frequency, this clonotype is medium-sized (0.01 to 0.1%). The chain has TRBV28 and TRBJ2-1. Looked up from germline, CDR1 is MDHEN and CDR2 is SYDVKM. This CDR3 contains 13 residues. The chain's CDR3 is CASSLRDYNEQFF.